This T cell receptor (beta chain) was sequenced for a study of blood T cell repertoires in COVID-19. Study details: Acute and convalescent COVID-19 specimens originated in the United States, Italy and Spain. T cells, B-cell-depleted T cells, or PBMCs supplied cDNA or gDNA.

Germline-derived CDR1 and CDR2 are LGHNA and YSLEER. V lost 0 bases and J lost 0, with 11 bases in between. There are 16 residues in the CDR3. The authors' processing: Reference gene primer amplification in the assay estimated nucleated cell counts. Produced via immunoSEQ multiplex PCR; TCRdb's table is partial and in-frame only. For V, J and clone size, that table is used; D and trimming come from the DNA. The repertoire has 150,000 to 170,000 clones, around three quarters of them found once; the top ten carry around 1.7%. This rearrangement joins TRBV4-3 to TRBJ1-2; D is possibly TRBD1 (6 bases). The sequenced sample was peripheral blood. The sequence derives from a man older than 75 with acute or convalescent COVID-19. CDR3 region: CASSQDRTATNYGYTF. Written as DNA, the CDR3 is TGCGCCAGCAGCCAAGACAGGACAGCCACTAACTATGGCTACACCTTC.